Following are 20 T cell receptor beta chains from one sample sequenced in a study of shared clonotypes between healthy human individuals. Method: immunoSEQ multiplex PCR; TCRdb's copy keeps in-frame clones and lacks some. The sample shows around 1,100,000 clones, approximately 80% of them seen only once. Input material: memory CD4+ T cells from PBMCs. Subset meaning: CD45RA-negative fraction. These TCRs come from a man between 18 and 35 years old in good health. Some clones in this sample may be carry-over from other donors' samples.

This chain uses TRBV7-9 with TRBJ2-3, with 13 bases that match TRBD2. CDR3 size: 17 residues. CDR1 and CDR2 (germline): SEHNR, FQNEAQ (reference sequence). J was trimmed by 1 base and V by 4 bases; bases with no gene match: 5. CDR3 sequence (DNA): TGTGCCAGCAGCTCGGGACTAGCGGGACTGCGCACAGATACGCAGTATTTT. It specifies CASSSGLAGLRTDTQYF.

This chain connects TRBV7-2 to TRBJ2-1, with TRBD2 matching 7 bases. The CDR3 extends over 16 amino acids. Germline V CDR1 and CDR2: SGHTA, FQGNSA. Trimming took 2 bases from V and 4 from J; bases not matched to a gene: 8. CDR3 DNA: TGTGCCAGCAGCTTATGGGTGGGACTACAATACAATGAGCAGTTCTTC. It is translated as CASSLWVGLQYNEQFF.

The V gene is TRBV4-1, the J gene TRBJ2-3; D perhaps matches TRBD1 (6 bases). Germline loops: CDR1 MGHRA, CDR2 YSYEKL. V lost 4 bases, J lost 5 bases, and 10 bases lay in between. The CDR3 totals 13 residues. The CDR3 DNA sequence: TGCGCCAGCAGCCGGGAAGGGGGAGATACGCAGTATTTT. Its protein is CASSREGGDTQYF.

The V and J genes are TRBV5-1 and TRBJ2-7; 7 nucleotides match TRBD1. The CDR3 runs 14 residues. The germline gives CDR1 SGHRS, CDR2 YFSETQ. Trimming removed 4 bases from V and 4 bases from J; junction bases left unmatched: 8. CDR3 residues: CASSTGAGEYEQYF. The CDR3 coding sequence is TGCGCCAGCAGCACAGGGGCTGGTGAATACGAGCAGTACTTC.

This clone was seen a handful of times. The chain employs TRBV27 and TRBJ2-7; 9 bases are a match to TRBD1. CDR1 is MNHEY, CDR2 SMNVEV, per germline (reference sequence). J was trimmed by 4 bases and V by 6 bases; bases with no gene match: 4. The CDR3 is made up of 13 amino acids. Written as DNA, the CDR3 is TGTGCCAGCAGGCTAGACAGGGGGTACGAGCAGTACTTC. Residues: CASRLDRGYEQYF.

V and J are TRBV18 and TRBJ1-1, with 9 positions matching TRBD1. Germline V gene data show CDR1 as KGHSH and CDR2 as LQKENI. The V segment lost 3 bases and the J segment 4 bases; nucleotides outside the gene matches: 12. This CDR3 has 17 amino acids. CDR3 in DNA: TGTGCCAGCTCACCTTTAACAGGGGGCTTTAGAGGCACTGAAGCTTTCTTT. Translated: CASSPLTGGFRGTEAFF.

The gene calls are TRBV6-5 and TRBJ1-5, with D tentatively TRBD1 (5 bases). The germline V gene encodes CDR1 MNHEY and CDR2 SVGAGI. Trimming pared 5 bases from V and 3 bases from J, leaving 11 bases between. The CDR3 loop spans 14 amino acids. CDR3 nucleotides: TGTGCCAGCAGTGGGGGACGGCTCAATCAGCCCCAGCATTTT. Residues: CASSGGRLNQPQHF.

This chain connects TRBV27 to TRBJ2-3; TRBD1 aligns across 8 bases. Unmatched junction bases numbered 4, after V lost 5 bases and J lost 9 bases. CDR3 length: 12 residues. Germline assignment: CDR1 MNHEY and CDR2 SMNVEV (reference sequence). CDR3 DNA sequence: TGTGCCAGCAGTCACGGACAGGGCACGCAGTATTTT. This sequence encodes CASSHGQGTQYF.

This clone was found once. One end of the junction is discordant with germline, which a read error may explain. This sequence joins TRBV27 and TRBJ2-7; 11 bases are shared with TRBD2. The germline gives CDR1 MNHEY, CDR2 SMNVEV (reference sequence). The CDR3 covers 14 residues. DNA for the CDR3: TGTGCCAGCAGTAGACTAGCGGGGACCTACGAGCAGTGCTTC. Its translation: CASSRLAGTYEQCF.

This clone was seen a few times. The chain has TRBV28 and TRBJ2-3; 7 bases are a match to TRBD2. Germline trimming cut 5 bases from V and 6 bases from J; bases unmatched to any gene: 14. The CDR3 spans 16 residues. Per the germline V gene, CDR1 is MDHEN and CDR2 is SYDVKM. The CDR3 sequence is CASSPLSGNSLDTQYF. The CDR3 nucleotides read TGTGCCAGCAGTCCCCTGAGCGGGAATAGTTTGGATACGCAGTATTTT.

The V gene is TRBV7-3, the J gene TRBJ1-2; D is unclear. V shed 2 bases and J shed 3 bases, with 7 bases lying between them. CDR1 and CDR2 (germline): SGHTA, FQGTGA. CDR3 length: 13 amino acids. CDR3 in DNA: TGTGCCAGCAGCTTAGAGGGATACTATGGCTACACCTTC. Translating gives CASSLEGYYGYTF.

The chain has TRBV9 and TRBJ2-7; D may be TRBD1 or TRBD2 (5 bases each). CDR3 length: 13 amino acids. CDR1 and CDR2 (germline): SGDLS, YYNGEE. Between the trimmed V and J ends, which lost 0 bases and 7 bases, there was a span of 11 bases. In DNA, the CDR3 is TGTGCCAGCAGCGTAGGAGGGGCGCGTGAGCAGTACTTC. Translation: CASSVGGAREQYF.

This chain uses TRBV29-1 with TRBJ2-5; 8 bases are shared with TRBD1. From germline, CDR1 is SQVTM and CDR2 ANQGSEA. The CDR3 has 13 residues. Trimming cost V 7 bases and J 5 bases; bases outside gene matches: 9. In nucleotides, the CDR3 is TGCAGCGGAGAAGACAGGGGCGGTGAGACCCAGTACTTC. Its translation: CSGEDRGGETQYF.

The chain recombines TRBV9 with TRBJ2-5; TRBD1 matches at 8 bases. The V gene's germline CDR1 is SGDLS and CDR2 YYNGEE. V was clipped by 4 bases and J by 3 bases; unmatched bases: 5. The CDR3 is 14 residues long. The CDR3 is CASSPTGQEETQYF. Written as DNA, the CDR3 is TGTGCCAGCAGCCCTACGGGACAGGAAGAGACCCAGTACTTC. Drawing the rest from reference TRBV9 and TRBJ2-5, the complete variable domain is DSGVTQTPKHLITATGQRVTLRCSPRSGDLSVYWYQQSLDQGLQFLIQYYNGEERAKGNILERFSAQQFPDLHSELNLSSLELGDSALYFCASSPTGQEETQYFGPGTRLLVL.

The V and J genes are TRBV10-3 and TRBJ2-1; a possible D gene is TRBD2 (5 bases). The CDR3 runs 13 residues. The V gene lost 3 bases and the J gene lost 8 bases, with 11 bases spanning the gap. Germline lookup yields CDR1 ENHRY and CDR2 SYGVKD. CDR3 amino acids: CAISDGGRDEQFF. The CDR3 DNA reads as TGTGCCATCAGTGACGGAGGTCGCGATGAGCAGTTCTTC.

This sequence joins TRBV7-3 and TRBJ2-7, with D uncertain. V lost 5 bases and J 4 bases, leaving 9 bases between the germline ends. Germline V lookup: CDR1 SGHTA, CDR2 FQGTGA. CDR3 length: 12 residues. The CDR3 loop reads CASSPKAYEQYF. In nucleotides, the CDR3 is TGTGCCAGCAGCCCCAAAGCATACGAGCAGTACTTC.

V is TRBV5-1 and J is TRBJ1-2, with 7 bases lining up with TRBD1. CDR1 and CDR2 from the germline V gene are SGHRS and YFSETQ. CDR3 length equals 14 residues. The ends lost 3 bases at V and 2 bases at J; junction bases unmatched: 4. CDR3 nucleotides: TGCGCCAGCAGCTGGGGGACAGCCAACTATGGCTACACCTTC. Amino acid sequence: CASSWGTANYGYTF.

V gene TRBV7-3 combines with J gene TRBJ2-1, with TRBD2 identical over 9 bases. V was pared by 6 bases and J by 6 bases, with 6 bases of the junction left unmatched. Germline V gives CDR1 SGHTA, CDR2 FQGTGA. This CDR3 has 14 residues. The CDR3 region is CASSLPGLANEQFF. In DNA form, the CDR3 reads TGTGCCAGCAGTTTGCCGGGACTAGCCAATGAGCAGTTCTTC.

Details on this clone: A far larger clone lies a single base away; this is likely a read error. Other DNA sequences in this specimen translate into the identical CDR3. The CDR3: CAWSVLGDYEQYF. The CDR3, as DNA: TGCGCCTGGAGTGTACTGGGGGACTACGAGCAGTACTTC. The chain joins TRBV30 to TRBJ2-7; D is perhaps TRBD1 or TRBD2 (5 bases each). There are 13 residues in the CDR3. Germline V gene data show CDR1 as GTSNPN and CDR2 as SVGIG (reference sequence).

About this clone itself: The same CDR3 can be traced to other DNA sequences in this sample. The chain joins TRBV9 to TRBJ2-7, with D unclear. The CDR3 covers 13 residues. Trimming removed 0 bases from V and 0 bases from J, with 4 bases in between. Germline V gene lookup returns CDR1 SGDLS and CDR2 YYNGEE. Here the CDR3 reads CASSVVDSYEQYF. CDR3 in DNA: TGTGCCAGCAGCGTAGTTGACTCCTACGAGCAGTACTTC.